Presented here are 14 T cell receptor beta chains from one specimen sequenced in a study of T cells after yellow fever vaccination. TCRdb ran MiXCR on the 5' RACE reads and lists one entry per CDR3 protein. The sample comprises approximately 510,000 distinct CDR3 sequences, about a fifth of which are singletons, and around 16% rests with the top ten. The input for sequencing was PBMCs, taken around 3 weeks after the first yellow fever vaccination. Every receptor here comes from a young man who received the YFV17D yellow fever vaccine.

In this sample, this clonotype turned up a few times. The genes are TRBV4-1 and TRBJ2-4; no clear D gene. In germline, CDR1 is MGHRA, CDR2 YSYEKL. The CDR3 consists of 16 residues. V shed 1 base and J shed 0 bases, with 10 bases lying between them. The CDR3 DNA is TGCGCCAGCAGCCAAGGGCTCGATTTAGCCAAAAACATTCAGTACTTC. Translation: CASSQGLDLAKNIQYF.

This clonotype occurred a few times. The chain joins TRBV12-3 or TRBV12-4 to TRBJ1-2, with D possibly matching TRBD1 (6 bases). The ends were cut back, 8 bases at V and 1 base at J, with 17 bases in the middle. The CDR3 is 15 residues long. The CDR3 DNA reads TGTGCCAGCCGAACGACGGGGGGCCTTAACTATGGCTACACCTTC. It yields the protein CASRTTGGLNYGYTF.

The chain has TRBV4-1 and TRBJ2-3; TRBD1 aligns across 7 bases. CDR1 and CDR2 (germline): MGHRA, YSYEKL. V shed 0 bases and J 2 bases; nucleotides not matched to a gene: 2. This CDR3 has 15 amino acids. The CDR3 protein is CASSQDDRDTDTQYF. CDR3 bases: TGCGCCAGCAGCCAAGATGACAGGGACACAGATACGCAGTATTTT.

The chain recombines TRBV4-3 with TRBJ2-2; 9 nucleotides agree with TRBD2. CDR1 LGHNA and CDR2 YSLEER come from the germline V gene. V dropped 6 bases and J dropped 8; count of bases not matched to a gene: 7. This CDR3 contains 14 residues. CDR3 sequence: CASRSGGNVGELFF. The CDR3 coding sequence is TGCGCCAGCAGAAGCGGGGGGAACGTAGGGGAGCTGTTTTTT.

The rearrangement links TRBV11-2 to TRBJ1-2; the D gene is possibly TRBD1 (5 bases). The germline V gene has CDR1 SGHAT and CDR2 FQNNGV. The CDR3 has 16 residues. The ends were cut back, 2 bases at V and 5 bases at J, with 18 bases in the middle. CDR3: CASSLYRGLEVYGYTF. CDR3 sequence (DNA): TGTGCCAGCAGCTTATATCGGGGGTTGGAGGTTTATGGCTACACCTTC.

The CDR3 protein is CASSIGSYNEQFF. The CDR3 coding sequence is TGTGCCAGCTCTATAGGGTCCTACAATGAGCAGTTCTTC. The chain is built from TRBV27 and TRBJ2-1; D is ambiguous. Germline CDR1 MNHEY, CDR2 SMNVEV (reference sequence). The CDR3 length is 13 residues. V lost 8 bases and J 1 base, leaving 9 bases between the germline ends.

The chain recombines TRBV5-1 with TRBJ2-1, with 9 bases that match TRBD2. The CDR3 runs to 16 residues. V lost 0 bases to trimming and J lost 6 bases; unmatched junction nucleotides: 7. CDR1 and CDR2 (germline): SGHRS, YFSETQ. CDR3 protein: CASSLVPQRGVNEQFF. The CDR3, as DNA: TGCGCCAGCAGCTTGGTTCCTCAGCGGGGGGTCAATGAGCAGTTCTTC.

The chain joins TRBV6-1 to TRBJ2-5; D remains ambiguous. V lost 8 bases and J 0 bases, leaving 13 bases between the germline ends. Germline V gene sequence: CDR1 MNHNS, CDR2 SASEGT. The CDR3 loop spans 14 amino acids. CDR3 DNA: TGTGCCAGCCGACCAACAGTAGACCAAGAGACCCAGTACTTC. Translation gives CASRPTVDQETQYF.

The chain couples TRBV12-3 or TRBV12-4 to TRBJ2-7, with TRBD1 matching 8 bases. Trimming cost V 5 bases and J 0 bases; bases outside gene matches: 6. The CDR3 totals 15 residues. The CDR3 here is CASSAGQGSSYEQYF. In DNA, the CDR3 is TGTGCCAGCAGTGCCGGACAGGGAAGCTCCTACGAGCAGTACTTC.

This sequence joins TRBV24-1 and TRBJ2-2; 8 bases line up with TRBD1. J gave up 2 bases and V 6 bases, and 10 bases lay outside the gene matches. The germline CDR1 and CDR2 sequences are KGHDR and SFDVKD. The CDR3 extends over 17 amino acids. For the CDR3, the DNA is TGTGCCACCAGTCCCGACGGCAGGGGGCTTAACACCGGGGAGCTGTTTTTT. Protein product: CATSPDGRGLNTGELFF.

The chain links TRBV5-5 to TRBJ1-2; TRBD1 aligns across 9 bases. V gave up 6 bases and J gave up 0 bases; unmatched junction bases: 6. Per germline, CDR1 SGHKS and CDR2 YYEKEE (reference sequence). This CDR3 spans 15 amino acids. CDR3 bases: TGTGCCAGCACCCAACAGGGGGCAGCTAACTATGGCTACACCTTC. Protein: CASTQQGAANYGYTF.

The rearrangement links TRBV6-2 or TRBV6-3 to TRBJ1-6, with 7 bases aligning to TRBD1. CDR1 MNHEY and CDR2 SVGEGT come from the germline V gene. The CDR3 has 17 amino acids. V lost 5 bases, J lost 10 bases, and 17 bases stayed unmatched. CDR3 loop: CASSNRQGVSKISPLHF. DNA for the CDR3: TGTGCCAGCAGTAACCGACAGGGCGTATCAAAAATCTCACCCCTCCACTTT.

The sample holds a few counts of this clonotype. The V and J genes are TRBV4-1 and TRBJ1-1, with D possibly matching TRBD1 (6 bases). This CDR3 spans 18 amino acids. Trimming cost V 4 bases and J 0 bases, with 21 bases left between them. CDR1 and CDR2 (germline): MGHRA, YSYEKL. CDR3 amino acids: CASSPLAKGGGLNTEAFF. CDR3 bases: TGCGCCAGCAGCCCTCTAGCGAAAGGAGGGGGGCTGAACACTGAAGCTTTCTTT.

This clonotype occurred a few times. The chain is built from TRBV27 and TRBJ1-6; D is undetermined. CDR3 length: 15 residues. Trimming pared 0 bases from V and 8 bases from J, leaving 11 bases between. CDR1 and CDR2 from the germline V gene are MNHEY and SMNVEV (reference sequence). CDR3 sequence: CASSLSLLADSPLHF. The CDR3 DNA sequence: TGTGCCAGCAGTTTATCCCTATTGGCGGATTCACCCCTCCACTTT.